What follows is one TCR beta chain and its context. Its antigen is unknown. No base-level quality is on record; no much larger clone is a single base apart. Ophthalmopathy patients had moderately to severely active disease, Clinical Activity Score of at least 3, NOSPECS grade of at least 4, and duration under 3 months. The study excluded patients with uncontrolled infections, other autoimmune diseases, pregnancy or lactation. Diagnoses relied on clinical symptoms, serum thyroxine and TRAb, thyroid ultrasound and orbital computed tomography. Ficoll-Paque density gradient centrifugation was used to isolate PBMCs from about 10 ml of fresh peripheral blood. Total RNA was extracted with Trizol reagent, and quality was checked on an Agilent 2100 Bioanalyzer. The CDR3 covers 15 residues, taking in both the cysteine and the phenylalanine. The retained sequence is limited to the CDR3, 45 bases, with the frame set at the first base. Germline trimming: 4 bases from V, 5 bases from J; junction bases outside gene matches: 5. CDR1 and CDR2 (SGHNT, YYREEE) derive from the germline V gene (reference sequence).

These data are taken from a study of T cells in Graves' hyperthyroidism and ophthalmopathy (dated by TCRdb to the late 2010s). In terms of the full investigation: Peripheral blood was sampled at the time of initial diagnosis, prior to any treatment. TCR V-J signatures able to tell the groups apart were searched for in a discovery cohort of some 97 patients, of whom over 40 had Graves' ophthalmopathy and under 65 had stable Graves' hyperthyroidism. Prospective prediction of ophthalmopathy was tested in an independent validation cohort of approximately 18 hyperthyroidism patients and 17 patients who later progressed to ophthalmopathy. The approximately 90 discovery patients were divided at random into training and test sets in a 7:3 ratio. In addition, the study compared T-cell repertoires in thyroid tissue and in blood from over 5 Graves' hyperthyroidism patients. Once sampling was done, hyperthyroidism patients were given methimazole at a starting dose of 30 mg daily, whereas ophthalmopathy patients were given high-dose intravenous methylprednisolone. According to the paper, TCR Vbeta CDR3 sequencing was carried out on 135 peripheral blood samples, which came from over 40 ophthalmopathy, around 74 hyperthyroidism and roughly 17 progressor patients.

TCR beta CDR3 regions were amplified from RNA transcripts. The TCR CDR3 was subjected to a first round of RT-PCR using the HTBI primer set and the Qiagen OneStep RT-PCR kit. Libraries were constructed in a second round of multiplex PCR, after which size selection and purification were carried out. Libraries were sequenced paired-end with 100 bp reads on an Illumina HiSeq2000. The authors' analysis ran thus. Raw data were processed with SOAPnuke, discarding reads with adapters, uncalled bases, mean Phred below 15, or no exact constant-primer or identifier match. High-quality paired reads were merged using COPE v1.2.5, and each unique nucleotide sequence was defined as a clonotype. Clonotypes were aligned to IMGT TRBV, TRBD and TRBJ reference segments using MiTCR v1.1. The analysis included only V-J combinations with a frequency above 0.0001, which together covered 99% to 99.2% of the repertoires. The TCS score was defined as F50 (clonal expansion) divided by E x V (chaos), with BLOSUM62-based TCRdist calculated between CDR3 peptides within each V-J. Welch's t-statistics and random forest reduced just over 500 V-J features to 13, which were used in a naive Bayes classifier (R e1071). TCRdb reran the public reads through fastp at Q25 and MiXCR, keeping productive beta chains. When rows share a CDR3 protein, they turn into one entry using the most common DNA and genes. TCRdb, not the authors, supplied the V and J calls. The sample table contains approximately 600,000 distinct CDR3 sequences; only one count was recorded for around 14% of them. The top ten clonotypes cover roughly 7% of the sample.

The paper as a whole reports these results and caveats: A 13 V-J signature model separated ophthalmopathy from stable hyperthyroidism, with about 90% sensitivity and roughly 81% specificity in cross-validation and 80%/75% in testing. Blood samples also contained most of the expanded thyroid clonotypes (frequency above 0.001), which suggests that blood repertoires may reflect thyroid immune responses. In validation, progression to ophthalmopathy was predicted by the model with roughly 71% sensitivity and about 72% specificity, a median of 6.5 months before onset. No statistical method was used to fix the sample size in advance, and group allocation was not hidden from the investigators.

This receptor was obtained from a woman aged 18-29 years with Graves' ophthalmopathy. The sequencing sample was made of blood. Here the chain combines TRBV5-4 and TRBJ1-4, with 10 central nucleotides matching TRBD1. In nucleotide form, the sequence is TGTGCCAGCAGCCTATGGGACAGGGGCAATGAAAAACTGTTTTTT. Its protein reads: CASSLWDRGNEKLFF.